This is a list of T cell receptor beta chains from one sample in a study of T cell responses to AZD1222 COVID-19 vaccine. Method: immunoSEQ multiplex PCR; TCRdb's copy keeps in-frame clones and lacks some. The sample consists of approximately 110,000 clones, around 93% of them appearing once. The source was peripheral blood, collected 28 days after the second AZD1222 dose. The receptors were sampled from an adult who received the AZD1222 COVID-19 vaccine. Both conserved end residues are part of each CDR3. Each record gives: CDR3 protein, CDR3 DNA, D gene, J gene, clone size, CDR3 length, V gene. A D gene is named only where the DNA matches it firmly. Not every row has a clone size; where given, it reads once, few, many or a size class.

CDR3aa: CASTPGGSDYEQYF
CDR3nt: TGTGCCAGCACCCCCGGGGGGTCAGACTACGAGCAGTACTTC
d_gene: TRBD2
j_gene: TRBJ2-7
abundance: NA
len: 14
v_gene: TRBV28

CDR3aa: CASSLPGQGPSGANVLTF
CDR3nt: TGTGCCAGCAGCTTACCGGGACAGGGCCCATCTGGGGCCAACGTCCTGACTTTC
d_gene: TRBD1
j_gene: TRBJ2-6
abundance: once
len: 18
v_gene: TRBV3-1/TRBV3-2

CDR3aa: CASTTQGNQPQHF
CDR3nt: TGTGCCAGCACCACCCAGGGGAATCAGCCCCAGCATTTT
d_gene: NA
j_gene: TRBJ1-5
abundance: NA
len: 13
v_gene: TRBV2

CDR3aa: CASSPGQGIGYTF
CDR3nt: TGTGCCAGCAGCCCCGGGCAGGGAATCGGCTACACCTTC
d_gene: NA
j_gene: TRBJ1-2
abundance: NA
len: 13
v_gene: TRBV6-5

CDR3aa: CASSPGTGRGEQYF
CDR3nt: TGTGCCAGTAGTCCCGGGACAGGGAGAGGCGAGCAGTACTTC
d_gene: TRBD1
j_gene: TRBJ2-7
abundance: NA
len: 14
v_gene: TRBV19

CDR3aa: CASSVDGRAGTEAFF
CDR3nt: TGTGCCAGCAGCGTCGACGGCAGGGCGGGGACTGAAGCTTTCTTT
d_gene: NA
j_gene: TRBJ1-1
abundance: NA
len: 15
v_gene: TRBV9

CDR3aa: CASSPDSRLSEQYF
CDR3nt: TGTGCCAGCTCCCCTGACTCACGTCTTTCCGAGCAGTACTTC
d_gene: NA
j_gene: TRBJ2-7
abundance: once
len: 14
v_gene: TRBV18

CDR3aa: CASTRTENTEAFF
CDR3nt: TGTGCCAGCACCCGGACAGAAAACACTGAAGCTTTCTTT
d_gene: NA
j_gene: TRBJ1-1
abundance: once
len: 13
v_gene: TRBV28

CDR3aa: CASSLEIGEVITEAFF
CDR3nt: TGCGCCAGCAGCTTGGAGATAGGGGAGGTGATCACTGAAGCTTTCTTT
d_gene: NA
j_gene: TRBJ1-1
abundance: NA
len: 16
v_gene: TRBV5-1

CDR3aa: CASSEKLASDEQFF
CDR3nt: TGTGCCAGCAGTGAAAAACTAGCTTCCGATGAGCAGTTCTTC
d_gene: NA
j_gene: TRBJ2-1
abundance: NA
len: 14
v_gene: TRBV25-1

CDR3aa: CASSLMLGVTDTQYF
CDR3nt: TGTGCCAGCAGCTTAATGCTGGGAGTCACAGATACGCAGTATTTT
d_gene: NA
j_gene: TRBJ2-3
abundance: NA
len: 15
v_gene: TRBV7-6

CDR3aa: CSASGQGLGNEKLFF
CDR3nt: TGCAGTGCTAGTGGGCAGGGGTTGGGAAATGAAAAACTGTTTTTT
d_gene: NA
j_gene: TRBJ1-4
abundance: NA
len: 15
v_gene: TRBV20-1

CDR3aa: CASTERASYEQYF
CDR3nt: TGTGCCAGCACGGAACGGGCCTCCTACGAGCAGTACTTC
d_gene: NA
j_gene: TRBJ2-7
abundance: NA
len: 13
v_gene: TRBV6-5

CDR3aa: CATSRDPPPSGAYNEQFF
CDR3nt: TGTGCCACCAGCAGAGATCCCCCCCCAAGCGGCGCCTACAATGAGCAGTTCTTC
d_gene: NA
j_gene: TRBJ2-1
abundance: once
len: 18
v_gene: TRBV15

CDR3aa: CASSKVGNGYTF
CDR3nt: TGTGCCAGCAGCAAAGTCGGGAATGGCTACACCTTC
d_gene: NA
j_gene: TRBJ1-2
abundance: NA
len: 12
v_gene: TRBV21-1

CDR3aa: CASSILKSTEAFF
CDR3nt: TGTGCCAGTAGTATCTTGAAGAGCACTGAAGCTTTCTTT
d_gene: NA
j_gene: TRBJ1-1
abundance: NA
len: 13
v_gene: TRBV19

CDR3aa: CASSPSPSLGRDTQYF
CDR3nt: TGTGCCAGCAGCCCTTCTCCCTCTCTTGGAAGGGATACGCAGTATTTT
d_gene: NA
j_gene: TRBJ2-3
abundance: once
len: 16
v_gene: TRBV3-1/TRBV3-2

CDR3aa: CASSNKCTDYSNQPQHF
CDR3nt: TGTGCCAGCAGCAATAAGTGTACAGATTATAGCAATCAGCCCCAGCATTTT
d_gene: NA
j_gene: TRBJ1-5
abundance: NA
len: 17
v_gene: TRBV21-1

CDR3aa: CAISELQTEKLFF
CDR3nt: TGTGCCATCAGTGAGTTACAGACCGAAAAACTGTTTTTT
d_gene: NA
j_gene: TRBJ1-4
abundance: NA
len: 13
v_gene: TRBV10-3

CDR3aa: CASSPQGGWIEAFF
CDR3nt: TGTGCCAGCAGTCCCCAGGGGGGGTGGATCGAAGCTTTCTTT
d_gene: TRBD1
j_gene: TRBJ1-1
abundance: NA
len: 14
v_gene: TRBV2

CDR3aa: CARRLSTYRDGKNQPQHF
CDR3nt: TGTGCCAGAAGATTATCGACATACCGGGACGGGAAGAATCAGCCCCAGCATTTT
d_gene: NA
j_gene: TRBJ1-5
abundance: NA
len: 18
v_gene: TRBV7-5

CDR3aa: CASSQQQGTGELFF
CDR3nt: TGCGCCAGCAGCCAACAACAGGGTACCGGGGAGCTGTTTTTT
d_gene: NA
j_gene: TRBJ2-2
abundance: NA
len: 14
v_gene: TRBV4-1

CDR3aa: CASSLAPLRNTIYF
CDR3nt: TGCGCCAGCAGCTTGGCGCCATTAAGAAACACCATATATTTT
d_gene: NA
j_gene: TRBJ1-3
abundance: NA
len: 14
v_gene: TRBV5-1

CDR3aa: CASSLRTGMNTEAFF
CDR3nt: TGTGCCAGCAGCTTACGGACAGGCATGAACACTGAAGCTTTCTTT
d_gene: TRBD1
j_gene: TRBJ1-1
abundance: NA
len: 15
v_gene: TRBV7-9

CDR3aa: CASRSLTSSYEQYF
CDR3nt: TGTGCCAGCAGGAGCTTGACTTCCTCCTACGAGCAGTACTTC
d_gene: NA
j_gene: TRBJ2-7
abundance: NA
len: 14
v_gene: TRBV6-6

CDR3aa: CASSPVRGRGDDSNQPQHF
CDR3nt: TGTGCCAGCAGCCCGGTGCGGGGGCGGGGGGATGATAGCAATCAGCCCCAGCATTTT
d_gene: NA
j_gene: TRBJ1-5
abundance: NA
len: 19
v_gene: TRBV11-3

CDR3aa: CASSQDPAGNQPQHF
CDR3nt: TGTGCCAGCAGCCAAGATCCCGCGGGCAATCAGCCCCAGCATTTT
d_gene: NA
j_gene: TRBJ1-5
abundance: NA
len: 15
v_gene: TRBV4-2

CDR3aa: CASSLLVAQGTEAFF
CDR3nt: TGTGCCAGCAGCTTACTTGTGGCCCAAGGCACTGAAGCTTTCTTT
d_gene: NA
j_gene: TRBJ1-1
abundance: NA
len: 15
v_gene: TRBV7-6

CDR3aa: CASSPLVGGGGYTF
CDR3nt: TGTGCTAGCAGCCCCCTCGTGGGTGGAGGTGGCTACACCTTC
d_gene: NA
j_gene: TRBJ1-2
abundance: NA
len: 14
v_gene: TRBV7-7